The source of this T cell receptor (beta chain) is a study of Graves' ophthalmopathy and Graves' hyperthyroidism (dated by TCRdb to 2016 to 2018). Regarding the study in general: Peripheral blood was collected before any treatment was given, at the time of initial diagnosis. The study used TCR beta repertoire signatures to distinguish Graves' ophthalmopathy from Graves' hyperthyroidism and to predict progression to ophthalmopathy. In total, around 130 blood samples were TCR-sequenced: 43 ophthalmopathy, around 75 hyperthyroidism and some 17 hyperthyroidism-to-ophthalmopathy patients. To explore V-J signatures distinguishing ophthalmopathy from hyperthyroidism, a discovery set of around 100 patients (around 42 ophthalmopathy, 57 stable hyperthyroidism) was enrolled. For independent validation, a separate cohort was made up of 18 hyperthyroidism patients plus 17 patients who later progressed from hyperthyroidism to ophthalmopathy. T-cell repertoires of thyroid tissue and blood were compared in about 6 hyperthyroidism patients. After sampling, hyperthyroidism patients received methimazole starting at 30 mg daily, and ophthalmopathy patients received high-dose intravenous methylprednisolone.

This clonotype was counted a few times. Its antigen remains undetermined. Per-nucleotide qualities are absent, and no much larger clonotype sits a single base away. Patients with ophthalmopathy had moderately to severely active disease, with a Clinical Activity Score of 3 or more, a NOSPECS grade of 4 or more, and a disease duration of less than 3 months. Patients with other autoimmune diseases, uncontrolled infections, pregnancy or lactation were excluded. Diagnosis was based on clinical symptoms, serum thyroxine, TRAb, thyroid ultrasound and orbital computed tomography. Using Ficoll-Paque density gradient centrifugation, PBMCs were isolated from 9.5 to 10 ml of fresh peripheral blood. Trizol reagent was used to extract the total RNA, and its quality was then checked on an Agilent 2100 Bioanalyzer. TCR beta CDR3 regions were amplified from RNA transcripts for repertoire sequencing. HTBI primers and the Qiagen OneStep RT-PCR kit were used in a first-round RT-PCR, which was followed by a second-round multiplex PCR, size selection and purification. The libraries underwent paired-end sequencing with 100 bp reads on an Illumina HiSeq2000. Per the original workflow: SOAPnuke was used to process the reads, removing any read that contained adapters or uncalled bases, had a mean Phred below 15, or lacked an exact match to the constant primer or identifier. COPE v1.2.5 was used to merge high-quality paired reads. Each unique nucleotide sequence was defined as a clonotype, and clonotypes were aligned to IMGT TRB V, D and J references with MiTCR v1.1. Only V-J combinations with frequency above 0.0001 were analysed, covering around 99% of repertoires. For each V-J combination, a TCR clonal expansion and chaos score was defined as F50 clonal expansion divided by the chaos observed in the TCRdist matrix. Welch's t-statistics and random forest were used to reduce the features to 10 to 15 V-J combinations, which were then used as input to a naive Bayes classifier. The similarity between thyroid and blood repertoires was quantified using the Morisita-Horn index. TCRdb took the public reads, trimmed them with fastp at Q25, ran MiXCR for clone calling and kept in-frame beta chains. Rows are combined by CDR3 protein, so each entry shows the most common genes and DNA. V and J calls and clone size were set by TCRdb, not the authors. This sample holds some 240,000 distinct CDR3 sequences; 45% to 55% were observed only once. The ten biggest clones cover roughly 50% of the sample.

The study at large found these results: In cross-validation, the 13-signature model distinguished ophthalmopathy from stable hyperthyroidism with 85% to 90% sensitivity and 81% to 83% specificity, and in the test set the corresponding values were roughly 80% and 76%. No statistical method was used to set the sample size in advance, and the investigators knew which group each participant was assigned to. In validation, the model predicted ophthalmopathy progression with more than 55% sensitivity and 72% to 80% specificity; approximately 12 predicted patients were CT-confirmed with GO in a median of approximately six months. Most of the expanded thyroid clonotypes with a frequency above 0.001 were also detected in blood, and it was suggested that the thyroid immune response may be reflected by blood repertoires.

Its CDR3 holds 16 amino acids, cysteine through phenylalanine. CDR3 DNA is the only sequence kept; it has 48 bases, read in frame from the first base. The germline V and J ends show losses of 1 base and 3 bases respectively, and no gene match explains 5 bases of the junction. The germline V gene provides CDR1 LGHNA and CDR2 YNFKEQ. The chain couples TRBV4-2 to TRBJ1-3; 8 central bases correspond to TRBD1. Sample: peripheral blood. This clonotype originated in an adult man with Graves' ophthalmopathy. The DNA sequence follows: TGTGCCAGCAGCCAAGGGACAGGGAGCATTGGAAACACCATATATTTT. Its translation is CASSQGTGSIGNTIYF.